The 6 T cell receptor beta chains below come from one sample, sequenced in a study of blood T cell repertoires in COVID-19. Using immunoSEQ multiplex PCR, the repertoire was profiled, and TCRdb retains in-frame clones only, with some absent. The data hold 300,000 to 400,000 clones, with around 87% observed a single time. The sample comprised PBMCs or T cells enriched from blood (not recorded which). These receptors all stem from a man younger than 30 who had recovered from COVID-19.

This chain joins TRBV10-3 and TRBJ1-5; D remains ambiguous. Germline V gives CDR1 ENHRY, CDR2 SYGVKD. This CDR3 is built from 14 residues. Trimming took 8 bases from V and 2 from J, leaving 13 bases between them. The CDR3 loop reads CAISTSGGNQPQHF. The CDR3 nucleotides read TGTGCCATCTCTACCTCGGGAGGCAATCAGCCCCAGCATTTT.

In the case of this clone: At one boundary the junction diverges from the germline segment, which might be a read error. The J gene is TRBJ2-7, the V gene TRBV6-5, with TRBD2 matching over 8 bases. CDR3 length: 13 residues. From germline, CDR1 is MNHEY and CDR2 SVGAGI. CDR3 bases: TGTGCCAGCACTCGGACTAGCTCCCACGAGCAGTACTTC. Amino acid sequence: CASTRTSSHEQYF.

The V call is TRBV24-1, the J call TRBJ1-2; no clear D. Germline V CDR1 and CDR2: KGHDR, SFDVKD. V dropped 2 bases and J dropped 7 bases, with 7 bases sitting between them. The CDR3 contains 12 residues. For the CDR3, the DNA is TGTGCCACCAGTGATTCCCAATCTGGCTACACCTTC. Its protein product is CATSDSQSGYTF.

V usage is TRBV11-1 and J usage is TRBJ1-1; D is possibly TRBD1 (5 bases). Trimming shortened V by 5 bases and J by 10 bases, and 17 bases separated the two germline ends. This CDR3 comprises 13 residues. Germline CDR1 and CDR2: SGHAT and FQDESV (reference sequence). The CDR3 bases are TGTGCCAGCAGCCCCTCGGGCCCCGGGGGAGCTTTCTTT. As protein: CASSPSGPGGAFF.

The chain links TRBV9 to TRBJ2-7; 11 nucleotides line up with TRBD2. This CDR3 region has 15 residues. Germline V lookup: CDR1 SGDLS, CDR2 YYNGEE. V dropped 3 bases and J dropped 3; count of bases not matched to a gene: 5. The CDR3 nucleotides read TGTGCCAGCAGCGCCACGGGACTAGCGGACTACGAGCAGTACTTC. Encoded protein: CASSATGLADYEQYF.

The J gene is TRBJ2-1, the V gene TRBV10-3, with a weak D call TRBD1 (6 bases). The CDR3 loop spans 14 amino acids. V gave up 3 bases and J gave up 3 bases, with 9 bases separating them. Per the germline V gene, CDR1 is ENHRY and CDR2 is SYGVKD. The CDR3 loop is CAISDSTGYNEQFF. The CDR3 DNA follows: TGTGCCATCAGTGACTCGACAGGCTACAATGAGCAGTTCTTC.